This TCR beta chain was found in a study of long-term antiretroviral therapy in people with HIV. Turning to the study itself: The 2015 immediate-ART recommendation came about a decade after the earliest samples. Notes on the study in general: The clones with expansion before ART were dominant in the repertoire at all time points. Absence of data on ART adherence, viral resistance or therapy changes was noted.

Samples were assayed with immunoSEQ v3.0 at survey level. Clones were read by immunoSEQ multiplex PCR, and TCRdb kept only the in-frame ones, dropping some. The table lists roughly 28,000 clones, 90% of them singletons. Germline CDR1 reads MNHNY; CDR2 reads SVGAGI (reference sequence). The CDR3 extends over 14 amino acids. The V gene lost 9 bases and the J gene lost 2 bases, with 17 bases spanning the gap. Notes on this clone: The antigen remains unidentified.

The sample here was unsorted PBMCs, taken 5 to 5.5 years after starting antiretroviral therapy. V is TRBV6-6 and J is TRBJ2-7, with D perhaps matching TRBD1 or TRBD2 (5 bases each). This TCR was recovered from a woman aged 35 to 49 with HIV. The CDR3 DNA reads as TGTGCCAGTCGTCCGGGACCCGGGCCCTACGAGCAGTACTTC. As protein: CASRPGPGPYEQYF.